What follows describes a single TCR beta chain. This record comes from a study of T-cell reconstitution after alpha-beta-depleted transplantation in children. Trimming at V came to 6 bases and at J to 8 bases, leaving 3 bases not matched to a gene. The CDR3 extends over 11 amino acids. Researchers prepared the TCRbeta library using unique molecular identifiers, the study reports. TCRdb reprocessed the PCR reads via MiXCR and lists one record per CDR3 protein. The repertoire holds about 400,000 distinct CDR3 sequences, with over 20% as singletons. This receptor was identified in a human donor who donated a stem cell graft to a child with acute myeloid leukemia. The V and J genes are TRBV12-3 or TRBV12-4 and TRBJ1-1, with 7 bases that match TRBD1. The specimen comprised PBMCs from the stem cell graft donor, sampled from the stem cell graft. Here the CDR3 DNA reads TGTGCCAGCAGGGGACAGTTCGAAGCTTTCTTT. It encodes CASRGQFEAFF.